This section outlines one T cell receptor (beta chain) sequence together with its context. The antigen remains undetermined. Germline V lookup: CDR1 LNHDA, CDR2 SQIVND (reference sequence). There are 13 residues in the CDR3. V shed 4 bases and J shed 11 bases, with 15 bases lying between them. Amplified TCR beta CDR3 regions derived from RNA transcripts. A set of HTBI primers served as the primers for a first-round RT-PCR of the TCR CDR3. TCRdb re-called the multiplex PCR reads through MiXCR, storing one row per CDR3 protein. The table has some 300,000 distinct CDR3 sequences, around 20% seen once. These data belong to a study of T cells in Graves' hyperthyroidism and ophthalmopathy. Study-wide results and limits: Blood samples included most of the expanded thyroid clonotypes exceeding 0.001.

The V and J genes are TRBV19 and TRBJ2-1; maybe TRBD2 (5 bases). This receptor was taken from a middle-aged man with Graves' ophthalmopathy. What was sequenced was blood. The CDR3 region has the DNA TGTGCCAGTAGTACGGGGATGGGTCGTCAGCAGTTCTTC. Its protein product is CASSTGMGRQQFF. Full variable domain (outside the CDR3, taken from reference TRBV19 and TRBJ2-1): DGGITQSPKYLFRKEGQNVTLSCEQNLNHDAMYWYRQDPGQGLRLIYYSQIVNDFQKGDIAEGYSVSREKKESFPLTVTSAQKNPTAFYLCASSTGMGRQQFFGPGTRLTVL.